The 10 T cell receptor beta chains below come from one sample, sequenced in a study of low-dose radiotherapy and immunotherapy resistance in tumors. With TRAV- and TRBV-specific primers, first-strand cDNA was made, covering the alpha and beta chains. The authors ran 20 PCR cycles to amplify TCRs with a constant-region primer and V-primer adapter. TCRdb independently ran MiXCR on the reads; one entry per CDR3 protein. The repertoire has 80,000 or so distinct CDR3 sequences, around 17% of them found once; the top ten carry approximately 1.5%. Time point defined: after trial treatment. The sample's treatment: LDRT plus nivolumab, ipilimumab, low-dose cyclophosphamide and aspirin (RACIN trial). This material consisted of PBMCs, taken after low-dose radiotherapy plus immunotherapy. The receptor set was obtained from a male donor with prostate cancer.

This clonotype has ten or more counts. V gene TRBV6-2 or TRBV6-3 combines with J gene TRBJ2-1; a possible D gene is TRBD1 (6 bases). CDR1 and CDR2 from the germline V gene are MNHEY and SVGEGT. CDR3 size: 15 residues. Trimming removed 2 bases at V and 10 bases at J, with 18 bases between. The CDR3 spells CASSYVKTGMDEQFF. The CDR3 nucleotides are TGTGCCAGCAGTTACGTAAAAACAGGGATGGACGAGCAGTTCTTC.

This clonotype was counted ten times or more. V and J are TRBV29-1 and TRBJ2-7, with D hard to call. This CDR3 comprises 14 residues. Germline V gives CDR1 SQVTM, CDR2 ANQGSEA. V lost 1 base and J lost 2, with 12 bases in between. Here the CDR3 DNA reads TGCAGCGTTGAAGCCGATGGACCAACCTACGAGCAGTACTTC. Encoded protein: CSVEADGPTYEQYF.

About this clonotype itself: A much larger clone lies one base from this, so it may be a read error. V is TRBV2 and J is TRBJ2-5, with no clear D. CDR3 length equals 11 residues. Per germline, CDR1 SNHLY and CDR2 FYNNEI. V was cut by 3 bases and J by 1 base, with 0 bases left in between. CDR3 DNA sequence: TGTGCCAGCAGTGACCAAGAGACCCAGTACTTC. Amino acid sequence: CASSDQETQYF.

There are many counts of this clonotype. The rearrangement uses TRBV5-1 and TRBJ2-1; no clear D. From germline, CDR1 is SGHRS and CDR2 YFSETQ. V was clipped by 4 bases and J by 7 bases, with 18 bases between them. The CDR3 covers 15 residues. The CDR3 coding sequence is TGCGCCAGCAGCGCACTACCCTTCGACTCGAATGAGCAGTTCTTC. Residues: CASSALPFDSNEQFF.

This clonotype was seen at least ten times. The chain recombines TRBV30 with TRBJ1-1; D is perhaps TRBD1 (5 bases). The CDR3 is made up of 16 amino acids. The germline gives CDR1 GTSNPN, CDR2 SVGIG (reference sequence). V lost 0 bases, J lost 3 bases, and 17 bases lay in between. CDR3 loop: CAWSVGRRQRDTEAFF. CDR3 DNA sequence: TGTGCCTGGAGTGTTGGGCGGCGACAGAGGGACACTGAAGCTTTCTTT.

This clonotype was picked up a small number of times. The V call is TRBV7-2, the J call TRBJ2-1, with D possibly being TRBD1 (6 bases). Germline-derived CDR1 and CDR2 are SGHTA and FQGNSA. The V gene lost 2 bases and the J gene lost 9 bases, with 14 bases spanning the gap. The CDR3 is 14 residues long. CDR3 sequence: CASSLWGEGGEQFF. DNA for the CDR3: TGTGCCAGCAGCTTATGGGGAGAAGGGGGTGAGCAGTTCTTC. Full variable domain (rest looked up from reference TRBV7-2 and TRBJ2-1): GAGVSQSPSNKVTEKGKDVELRCDPISGHTALYWYRQSLGQGLEFLIYFQGNSAPDKSGLPSDRFSAERTGGSVSTLTIQRTQQEDSAVYLCASSLWGEGGEQFFGPGTRLTVL.

The CDR3 DNA sequence: TGTGCCAGCAGCGGGAGAATTGAAGCTTTCTTT. It encodes CASSGRIEAFF. The chain is built from TRBV28 and TRBJ1-1; no reliable D call. CDR1 is MDHEN, CDR2 SYDVKM, per germline. The V gene lost 6 bases and the J gene lost 7 bases, with 9 bases spanning the gap. CDR3 length: 11 residues.

This clonotype was seen repeatedly, ten times or more. The chain uses TRBV25-1 and TRBJ2-7; 10 bases match TRBD2. Germline values: CDR1 MGHDK, CDR2 SYGVNS. V was pared by 4 bases and J by 0 bases, with 6 bases of the junction left unmatched. This CDR3 is 16 amino acids long. The CDR3 loop is CASSGQRTSGSYEQYF. CDR3 sequence (DNA): TGTGCCAGCAGTGGCCAAAGGACTAGCGGCTCCTACGAGCAGTACTTC.

The chain couples TRBV7-2 to TRBJ2-3; 9 bases agree with TRBD1. The CDR3 extends over 16 amino acids. With V trimmed by 5 bases and J by 5 bases, 11 bases remained unmatched. Germline V gene lookup returns CDR1 SGHTA and CDR2 FQGNSA. The DNA for the CDR3 is TGTGCCAGCAGCGCCGAGCCGGGACAGGGTAGAGATACGCAGTATTTT. It specifies CASSAEPGQGRDTQYF.

The table lists this clonotype with many counts. This chain uses TRBV7-8 with TRBJ2-7; 8 bases fit TRBD1. The V gene's germline CDR1 is SGHVS and CDR2 FQNEAQ. J gave up 5 bases and V 1 base, and 7 bases lay outside the gene matches. This CDR3 is 15 amino acids long. The CDR3 protein is CASSLGAGGLNEQYF. The CDR3 nucleotides read TGTGCCAGCAGCTTAGGGGCAGGGGGCCTGAACGAGCAGTACTTC.